This T cell receptor beta chain was identified during a study of blood T cell repertoires in COVID-19. The CDR3 loop spans 15 amino acids. V shed 4 bases, J shed 5 bases, and the junction held 9 bases outside the gene matches. Germline CDR1 is SGDLS and CDR2 is YYNGEE. Those enrolled, adults aged 18 to 89 years, came from about two dozen US areas. Assignments of participants to cohorts depended upon their own reported clinical history. TCRdb keeps only in-frame clones here, not all; method: immunoSEQ multiplex PCR. Of approximately 210,000 clones detected, around nine tenths appear once; the ten largest clones hold approximately 14%.

The gene calls are TRBV9 and TRBJ2-1; 7 positions match TRBD2. The receptor comes from a woman aged 45-65 years with acute COVID-19. Sequencing used PBMCs or T cells enriched from blood (not recorded which). The CDR3 sequence is CASSPRGSGNNEQFF. The CDR3 DNA reads as TGTGCCAGCAGCCCCCGGGGGAGCGGGAACAATGAGCAGTTCTTC.